The source of this TCR beta chain is a study of T cells in localized non-small cell lung cancer. Study-level points and caveats: Appearing in adjacent lung were a median about 60 of the top 100 tumor clones. Longer overall survival associated with higher blood T cell density; shorter survival with higher adjacent-lung clonality.

TCRdb's copy holds only in-frame clones and misses some; the assay was immunoSEQ multiplex PCR. This table has 30,000 or so clones, over 80% appearing once. For this clone: The antigen is not known.

The source of this sequence is a female donor of 60 years or more with stage I lung adenocarcinoma. This specimen consisted of peripheral blood, obtained before any cancer treatment.

The CDR3 DNA reads as TGTGCCAGAAGCTCCAACGTAGCGGGGGGCAACACGAATGAGCAGTTCTTC. It codes for CARSSNVAGGNTNEQFF. V is TRBV5-3 and J is TRBJ2-1; 10 bases match TRBD2. TRBV5-3 is an open reading frame, and its role is uncertain. Unmatched junction bases numbered 13, after V lost 3 bases and J lost 7 bases. The CDR3 has 17 residues.